These 8 T cell receptor beta chains share one sample of origin, sequenced in a study of OX40 agonist ivuxolimab in advanced cancers. The assay was immunoSEQ multiplex PCR, and TCRdb's table has in-frame clones only and misses some. The data show roughly 93,000 clones, with under 95% seen just once and 1.5% to 2% held by the top ten. Sequencing used CD4+ or CD8+ T cells sorted from blood, obtained in a trial of the OX40 agonist ivuxolimab. These receptors came from an adult with an advanced solid tumor such as melanoma, head and neck, liver or kidney cancer.

V and J are TRBV7-2 and TRBJ2-3; 13 bases are a match to TRBD2. Germline V gene lookup returns CDR1 SGHTA and CDR2 FQGNSA. J lost 6 bases, V lost 5 bases, and 11 bases had no gene match. The CDR3 consists of 17 residues. The CDR3 DNA is TGTGCCAGCAGCCCTCATCGAACTAGCGGGAGGGCGGATACGCAGTATTTT. It translates to CASSPHRTSGRADTQYF.

This clone showed up just a few times. This chain connects TRBV19 to TRBJ1-1; the match to TRBD1 covers 7 bases. This CDR3 has 14 residues. Trimming cost V 10 bases and J 0 bases; bases outside gene matches: 8. Looked up from germline, CDR1 is LNHDA and CDR2 is SQIVND (reference sequence). The CDR3 DNA follows: TGTGCCACCACTAGGGGGCGGATGAACACTGAAGCTTTCTTT. Protein sequence: CATTRGRMNTEAFF.

The rearrangement links TRBV7-2 to TRBJ2-1, with 10 bases identical to TRBD2. CDR3 length equals 16 residues. CDR1 is SGHTA and CDR2 is FQGNSA in the germline V gene. The junction had 8 bases not matched to a gene; V was cut back by 1 base and J by 8 bases. The CDR3 bases are TGTGCCAGCAGCTTAGTGTCTAGCGGGAGTACCTATGAGCAGTTCTTC. Translated, it gives CASSLVSSGSTYEQFF.

The V gene is TRBV30, the J gene TRBJ2-7, with D unclear. V dropped 2 bases and J dropped 4 bases, with 12 bases sitting between them. Germline lookup yields CDR1 GTSNPN and CDR2 SVGIG (reference sequence). This CDR3 has 13 amino acids. The CDR3 spells CAWSSWRWYEQYF. CDR3 sequence (DNA): TGTGCCTGGAGTTCGTGGCGATGGTACGAGCAGTACTTC.

This chain connects TRBV28 to TRBJ2-7; tentatively, D is TRBD1 (5 bases). Per the germline V gene, CDR1 is MDHEN and CDR2 is SYDVKM. The CDR3 spans 13 residues. Trimming stripped 7 bases from V and 3 bases from J, with 13 bases between. The CDR3 is CASIQAGNYEQYF. The CDR3 DNA follows: TGTGCCAGCATACAAGCAGGGAACTACGAGCAGTACTTC.

The CDR3 here is CASSLSGLPTEQYF. CDR3 nucleotide sequence: TGTGCCAGCAGCTTAAGTGGCTTACCTACGGAGCAGTACTTC. The chain has TRBV7-2 and TRBJ2-7, with no clear D. CDR1 and CDR2 (germline): SGHTA, FQGNSA. This CDR3 contains 14 residues. V was pared by 2 bases and J by 7 bases, with 15 bases between.

V is TRBV6-4 and J is TRBJ2-7; TRBD2 matches 15 bases. With V trimmed by 2 bases and J by 5 bases, 7 bases remained unmatched. Germline V gene data show CDR1 as MRHNA and CDR2 as SNTAGT. The CDR3 runs to 17 residues. This chain's CDR3 is CASSDIGLAGGRDEQYF. The CDR3, as DNA: TGTGCCAGCAGTGACATCGGACTAGCGGGAGGGCGAGACGAGCAGTACTTC.

The J gene is TRBJ1-3, the V gene TRBV11-2; TRBD1 is a possible D gene (6 bases). Germline V CDR1 and CDR2: SGHAT, FQNNGV. The length of the CDR3 is 14 residues. Trimming left V 4 bases short and J 0 bases short, with 7 bases between. The chain's CDR3 is CASSWTVSGNTIYF. The DNA for the CDR3 is TGTGCCAGCAGCTGGACAGTCTCTGGAAACACCATATATTTT. The variable domain in full, completed from reference TRBV11-2 and TRBJ1-3, reads EAGVAQSPRYKIIEKRQSVAFWCNPISGHATLYWYQQILGQGPKLLIQFQNNGVVDDSQLPKDRFSAERLKGVDSTLKIQPAKLEDSAVYLCASSWTVSGNTIYFGEGSWLTVV.